This T cell receptor (beta chain) was identified during a study of Graves' ophthalmopathy and Graves' hyperthyroidism. Study as a whole: Samples of peripheral blood were obtained at initial diagnosis, prior to treatment of any kind.

Whole-study results and caveats: The blood repertoire also included most expanded thyroid clonotypes above 0.001 frequency. A 13-signature model separated ophthalmopathy from stable hyperthyroidism, reaching roughly 85% sensitivity and about 81% specificity cross-validated.

Trimming shortened V by 7 bases and J by 6 bases, and 15 bases separated the two germline ends. Germline CDR1 is MDHEN and CDR2 is SYDVKM. The length of the CDR3 is 13 residues. RNA transcripts provided the template for amplifying TCR beta CDR3 regions. In the first round, RT-PCR was carried out with HTBI primers, and a multiplex PCR formed the second round. Each CDR3 protein gets one entry after TCRdb re-called the multiplex PCR reads with MiXCR. The sample has about 340,000 distinct CDR3 sequences, 15% to 20% seen once. The sample holds many counts of this clonotype. Its antigen is unknown. The chain is built from TRBV28 and TRBJ1-1; TRBD1 might be the D (6 bases). The receptor was derived from an adult man with Graves' ophthalmopathy. Sequencing was performed on peripheral blood. CDR3 in DNA: TGTGCCAGCACCAACTCTGGGGGCGCTGAAGCTTTCTTT. Encoded protein: CASTNSGGAEAFF.